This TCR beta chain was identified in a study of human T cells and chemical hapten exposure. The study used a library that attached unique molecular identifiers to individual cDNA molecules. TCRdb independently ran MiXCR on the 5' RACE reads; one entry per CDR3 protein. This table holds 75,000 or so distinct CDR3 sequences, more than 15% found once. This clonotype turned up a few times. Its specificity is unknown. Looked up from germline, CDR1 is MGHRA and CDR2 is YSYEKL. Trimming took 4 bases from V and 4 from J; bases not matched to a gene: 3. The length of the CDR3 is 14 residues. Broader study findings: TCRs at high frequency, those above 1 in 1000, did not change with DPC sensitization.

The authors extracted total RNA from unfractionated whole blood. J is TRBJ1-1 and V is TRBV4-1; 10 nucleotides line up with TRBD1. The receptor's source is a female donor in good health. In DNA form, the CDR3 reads TGCGCCAGCAGCCCTAGGACAGGGGGCACTGAAGCTTTCTTT. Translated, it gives CASSPRTGGTEAFF.